These 12 T cell receptor beta chains share one sample of origin, sequenced in a study of blood T cell repertoires in COVID-19. Sequenced by immunoSEQ multiplex PCR; TCRdb stores in-frame clones only, minus some. The table lists roughly 200,000 clones, roughly four fifths of them singletons. Sequences were obtained from peripheral blood. The receptors originated from a man aged 50 to 60 with active or convalescent COVID-19.

The rearrangement joins TRBV7-2 to TRBJ1-1, with D perhaps TRBD1 (5 bases). Trimming cost V 9 bases and J 1 base, with 9 bases left between them. CDR3 length equals 12 residues. The germline V gene has CDR1 SGHTA and CDR2 FQGNSA. The CDR3 DNA reads TGTGCCAGTGGTAGGGGGAACACTGAAGCTTTCTTT. Its protein product is CASGRGNTEAFF. Drawing the rest from reference TRBV7-2 and TRBJ1-1, the complete variable domain is GAGVSQSPSNKVTEKGKDVELRCDPISGHTALYWYRQSLGQGLEFLIYFQGNSAPDKSGLPSDRFSAERTGGSVSTLTIQRTQQEDSAVYLCASGRGNTEAFFGQGTRLTVV.

The rearrangement uses TRBV27 and TRBJ1-6; 7 bases are a match to TRBD1. This CDR3 comprises 18 residues. The trim removed 2 bases at V and 0 bases at J, leaving 7 bases unmatched. The germline V gene encodes CDR1 MNHEY and CDR2 SMNVEV (reference sequence). The CDR3 sequence is CASSLSYRGNSYNSPLHF. CDR3 coding DNA: TGTGCCAGCAGTTTAAGCTACAGGGGCAACTCCTATAATTCACCCCTCCACTTT.

This chain joins TRBV5-4 and TRBJ2-1; the match to TRBD2 covers 15 bases. Germline V gene sequence: CDR1 SGHNT, CDR2 YYREEE (reference sequence). The CDR3 length is 18 residues. V was clipped by 4 bases and J by 1 base; unmatched bases: 6. The CDR3 here is CASSPGTSGGRSYNEQFF. The DNA for the CDR3 is TGTGCCAGCAGCCCCGGGACTAGCGGGGGGAGGTCCTACAATGAGCAGTTCTTC.

J is TRBJ2-2 and V is TRBV5-1; D perhaps matches TRBD2 (5 bases). The V gene lost 8 bases and the J gene lost 0 bases, with 11 bases spanning the gap. The CDR3 length is 14 residues. Germline V CDR1 and CDR2: SGHRS, YFSETQ. CDR3 sequence (DNA): TGCGCCAGTACTACGGAGGCGAACACCGGGGAGCTGTTTTTT. This translates into CASTTEANTGELFF.

The J gene is TRBJ2-3, the V gene TRBV5-1, with TRBD2 matching over 7 bases. With 0 bases clipped from V and 6 bases from J, the junction kept 10 bases outside the gene matches. The CDR3 has 16 amino acids. The germline CDR1 and CDR2 sequences are SGHRS and YFSETQ. CDR3 loop: CASSLASGGTGDTQYF. In DNA form, the CDR3 reads TGCGCCAGCAGCTTGGCCTCGGGGGGAACGGGTGATACGCAGTATTTT.

This chain uses TRBV6-5 with TRBJ1-2; tentative D call: TRBD1 (6 bases). Germline assignment: CDR1 MNHEY and CDR2 SVGAGI. The CDR3 is 15 residues long. V lost 5 bases, J lost 1 base, and 14 bases lay in between. CDR3 region: CASSTRDNYNYGYTF. The CDR3 coding sequence is TGTGCCAGCAGTACCCGGGACAATTATAACTATGGCTACACCTTC.

The chain has TRBV5-5 and TRBJ1-6, with D uncertain. Germline loops: CDR1 SGHKS, CDR2 YYEKEE (reference sequence). Trimming took 0 bases from V and 4 from J, leaving 5 bases between them. The CDR3 totals 14 residues. The CDR3 DNA follows: TGTGCCAGCAGCTTGGGGCCGTATAATTCACCCCTCCACTTT. Translated, it gives CASSLGPYNSPLHF.

V gene TRBV19 combines with J gene TRBJ1-2; no clear D. Trimming left V 5 bases short and J 5 bases short, with 9 bases between. Germline V gene lookup returns CDR1 LNHDA and CDR2 SQIVND (reference sequence). The CDR3 is made up of 12 amino acids. CDR3 in DNA: TGTGCCAGTAGTCTCAGAGGGTATGGCTACACCTTC. Translated: CASSLRGYGYTF.

This clone was found once. V gene TRBV7-2 combines with J gene TRBJ2-1, with unresolved D. Trimming removed 5 bases at V and 4 bases at J, with 12 bases between. Germline assignment: CDR1 SGHTA and CDR2 FQGNSA. The CDR3 runs 14 residues. The CDR3 DNA reads as TGTGCCAGCAGCCCTGCCCTCGGGTACAATGAGCAGTTCTTC. It is translated as CASSPALGYNEQFF.

J is TRBJ2-5 and V is TRBV30, with D perhaps TRBD1 (6 bases). This CDR3 spans 12 amino acids. CDR1 GTSNPN and CDR2 SVGIG come from the germline V gene (reference sequence). Trimming left V 2 bases short and J 5 bases short, with 9 bases between. The CDR3 DNA is TGTGCCTGGAGTCCGAGGGGGGAGACCCAGTACTTC. Amino acids: CAWSPRGETQYF.

V is TRBV23-1 and J is TRBJ1-5; D uncertain. TRBV23-1 is known as an ORF, though its function is uncertain. The CDR3 totals 15 residues. V lost 4 bases to trimming and J lost 0 bases, with 10 bases between them. The CDR3 loop reads CASSPPVHSNQPQHF. CDR3 DNA sequence: TGCGCCAGCAGTCCCCCAGTACATAGCAATCAGCCCCAGCATTTT.

J is TRBJ2-1 and V is TRBV19; 9 bases map to TRBD2. This CDR3 comprises 14 residues. J gave up 8 bases and V 3 bases, and 5 bases lay outside the gene matches. Looked up from germline, CDR1 is LNHDA and CDR2 is SQIVND (reference sequence). CDR3 in DNA: TGTGCCAGTAGTATTGGCGGGGGGGCCCATGAGCAGTTCTTC. Residues: CASSIGGGAHEQFF.